These T cell receptor beta chains were read from a single sample in a study of identical twins. TCRdb processed the 5' RACE reads anew with MiXCR; each CDR3 protein has one entry. The repertoire holds 200,000 to 250,000 distinct CDR3 sequences, with roughly a tenth as singletons. The sequencing input was memory T cells sorted from blood. These receptors originate from a man over 45 in good health. Both conserved end residues are part of each CDR3. The D gene is left open where the match is weak. Clone size appears in some rows only: once, few, many, or a class for an expanded clone.

CDR3,DNA,J,size,V,D
CASSPYGQPQHF,TGTGCCAGCAGCCCCTACGGTCAGCCCCAGCATTTT,TRBJ1-5,many,TRBV3-1,NA
CASTLRGSYEQYF,TGTGCCAGCACCCTACGGGGCTCCTACGAGCAGTACTTC,TRBJ2-7,many,TRBV5-8,NA
CASRYQQSSPNSNQPQHF,TGTGCCAGCAGATACCAACAGTCCAGTCCGAATAGCAATCAGCCCCAGCATTTT,TRBJ1-5,many,TRBV6-2/TRBV6-3,NA
CSVSVGTGSHNEQFF,TGCAGCGTTAGTGTAGGGACAGGGAGCCACAATGAGCAGTTCTTC,TRBJ2-1,many,TRBV29-1,TRBD1
CAGSTGQTGIETQYF,TGTGCCGGATCAACTGGACAGACGGGAATTGAGACCCAGTACTTC,TRBJ2-5,many,TRBV28,NA
CASSPPDQGYTF,TGTGCCAGCAGTCCCCCTGATCAAGGCTACACCTTC,TRBJ1-2,few,TRBV6-5,NA
CASSGGNRPQHF,TGTGCCAGCAGTGGCGGTAATAGGCCCCAGCATTTT,TRBJ1-5,NA,TRBV12-3/TRBV12-4,NA
CASSTRQGSGNTIYF,TGTGCCAGCAGCACCCGACAGGGCTCTGGAAACACCATATATTTT,TRBJ1-3,NA,TRBV7-2,TRBD1
CASSGPGGTGRNEQYF,TGTGCCAGCAGTGGCCCCGGTGGGACAGGGCGTAACGAGCAGTACTTC,TRBJ2-7,many,TRBV2,TRBD1
CASSGTAIYEQYF,TGTGCCAGCAGCGGGACGGCGATCTACGAGCAGTACTTC,TRBJ2-7,many,TRBV12-3/TRBV12-4,NA
CAISVNGGFQETQYF,TGTGCCATCAGTGTTAATGGGGGCTTTCAAGAGACCCAGTACTTC,TRBJ2-5,NA,TRBV10-3,NA
CAISESVYRDTDTQYF,TGTGCCATCAGTGAGTCGGTCTACAGGGACACAGATACGCAGTATTTT,TRBJ2-3,few,TRBV10-3,NA
CASSYDGTGYGYTF,TGTGCCAGCAGTTACGATGGGACCGGCTATGGCTACACCTTC,TRBJ1-2,many,TRBV6-2/TRBV6-3,NA
CASSREQGANYGYTF,TGCGCCAGCAGCCGAGAACAGGGGGCGAACTATGGCTACACCTTC,TRBJ1-2,many,TRBV4-3,TRBD1
CASSSGLAGESMMSNEQFF,TGTGCCAGCAGTTCCGGACTAGCGGGAGAGTCGATGATGAGTAATGAGCAGTTCTTC,TRBJ2-1,NA,TRBV27,TRBD2
CSVSGTGLTDTQYF,TGCAGCGTTTCCGGGACAGGGCTGACAGATACGCAGTATTTT,TRBJ2-3,few,TRBV29-1,TRBD1
CAISGTSGLETQYF,TGTGCCATCAGCGGGACTAGCGGTCTGGAGACCCAGTACTTC,TRBJ2-5,few,TRBV10-3,TRBD2
CASSLGGNIQYF,TGTGCCAGCAGCTTGGGCGGGAACATTCAGTACTTC,TRBJ2-4,many,TRBV5-6,NA
CASSPGAVTEAFF,TGCGCCAGCAGCCCAGGGGCGGTCACTGAAGCTTTCTTT,TRBJ1-1,many,TRBV5-1,NA
CASSFRLPNQETQYF,TGTGCCAGCAGTTTTAGGTTGCCAAATCAAGAGACCCAGTACTTC,TRBJ2-5,many,TRBV12-3/TRBV12-4,NA
CASSKSAYEQYF,TGTGCCAGCAGCAAGTCGGCCTACGAGCAGTACTTC,TRBJ2-7,many,TRBV7-2,NA
CASSPQGRGYSEAFF,TGTGCCAGCTCACCTCAGGGCAGGGGGTATTCTGAAGCTTTCTTT,TRBJ1-1,many,TRBV18,TRBD1
CASSYRGDYEQYF,TGTGCCAGCAGCTACAGGGGGGACTACGAGCAGTACTTC,TRBJ2-7,many,TRBV7-2,TRBD1
CSAEGGGSTDTQYF,TGCAGTGCAGAGGGTGGCGGGAGCACAGATACGCAGTATTTT,TRBJ2-3,NA,TRBV20-1,NA
CSASGALQGDREALHF,TGCAGTGCTAGTGGAGCTTTACAGGGGGACCGGGAAGCCCTCCACTTT,TRBJ1-6,many,TRBV20-1,TRBD1
CASSTLAGASYEQYF,TGTGCCAGCAGCACCTTAGCGGGGGCCTCCTACGAGCAGTACTTC,TRBJ2-7,many,TRBV7-8,TRBD2
CASSRSSGSGTGSREAFF,TGCGCCAGCAGCCGATCCTCCGGGAGCGGGACAGGGAGTCGTGAAGCTTTCTTT,TRBJ1-1,NA,TRBV5-1,TRBD1
CASSQSTGPNYGYTF,TGCGCCAGCAGCCAGTCCACAGGGCCCAACTATGGCTACACCTTC,TRBJ1-2,many,TRBV4-3,NA
CASSLAGIGSETQYF,TGTGCCAGCAGCTTGGCCGGAATAGGTTCAGAGACCCAGTACTTC,TRBJ2-5,NA,TRBV5-5,NA
CATKRGGNYNEQFF,TGTGCCACCAAACGCGGGGGAAACTACAATGAGCAGTTCTTC,TRBJ2-1,many,TRBV28,TRBD2
CASSHRGLAPYEQYF,TGTGCCAGCAGCCACCGAGGACTAGCGCCGTACGAGCAGTACTTC,TRBJ2-7,few,TRBV14,TRBD2
CATSGGIGYEQYF,TGTGCCACCTCGGGCGGGATTGGTTACGAGCAGTACTTC,TRBJ2-7,few,TRBV15,NA
CASSPDTTDTQYF,TGCGCCAGCAGCCCAGACACCACAGATACGCAGTATTTT,TRBJ2-3,NA,TRBV5-1,NA
CASSLDWTSGVSSYNEQFF,TGTGCCAGCAGCTTAGATTGGACTAGCGGAGTAAGCTCCTACAATGAGCAGTTCTTC,TRBJ2-1,many,TRBV11-2,TRBD2
CSARDPPEQFF,TGCAGTGCTAGAGATCCACCTGAGCAGTTCTTC,TRBJ2-1,many,TRBV20-1,NA
CSAHISGADTQYF,TGCAGTGCACACATTAGCGGGGCAGATACGCAGTATTTT,TRBJ2-3,many,TRBV20-1,TRBD2
CASSGPMGHETQYF,TGTGCCAGCAGTGGGCCCATGGGGCACGAGACCCAGTACTTC,TRBJ2-5,many,TRBV2,NA
CASSEALRAGFYEQYF,TGTGCCAGCAGTGAAGCGCTTCGGGCAGGTTTCTACGAGCAGTACTTC,TRBJ2-7,few,TRBV2,NA
CASSPRSVLTGYLFF,TGTGCCAGCAGCCCACGATCCGTCTTGACTGGGTATCTGTTCTTC,TRBJ2-1,many,TRBV5-6,NA
CASSLGQLNQPQHF,TGTGCCAGCAGCTTGGGACAGTTGAATCAGCCCCAGCATTTT,TRBJ1-5,many,TRBV7-9,TRBD1
CSAQRETQYF,TGCAGTGCCCAGCGGGAGACCCAGTACTTC,TRBJ2-5,many,TRBV20-1,NA
CASSGSGGGESQYF,TGTGCCAGCAGTGGGAGCGGGGGAGGAGAGTCCCAGTACTTC,TRBJ2-5,NA,TRBV6-1,TRBD2
CAWSPSLGYLAKNIQYF,TGTGCCTGGAGTCCCTCCCTCGGGTATTTAGCCAAAAACATTCAGTACTTC,TRBJ2-4,NA,TRBV30,NA
CASSLFGPSKGQGTEAFF,TGTGCCAGCAGCTTGTTCGGCCCTTCAAAGGGGCAAGGCACTGAAGCTTTCTTT,TRBJ1-1,many,TRBV5-6,NA
CASSLDGGPYNEQFF,TGCGCCAGCAGCTTGGATGGGGGCCCCTACAATGAGCAGTTCTTC,TRBJ2-1,many,TRBV5-1,NA
CASSLAGTANYGYTF,TGTGCCAGCAGTTTAGCCGGGACAGCCAACTATGGCTACACCTTC,TRBJ1-2,NA,TRBV28,TRBD1
CASSSSGTGGSNTEAFF,TGTGCCAGCAGTTCATCCGGGACAGGGGGATCGAACACTGAAGCTTTCTTT,TRBJ1-1,many,TRBV12-3/TRBV12-4,TRBD1
CASSQAGGGSYGYTF,TGCGCCAGCAGCCAGGCAGGGGGCGGTAGCTATGGCTACACCTTC,TRBJ1-2,many,TRBV4-3,TRBD1
CASSLRRTLYEQYF,TGTGCCAGCAGCCTCCGCCGCACGCTCTACGAGCAGTACTTC,TRBJ2-7,many,TRBV3-1,NA
CASSFAGGQYF,TGTGCCAGCAGTTTTGCCGGGGGGCAGTACTTC,TRBJ2-7,NA,TRBV12-3/TRBV12-4,NA
CASSPDSYYGYTF,TGTGCCAGCAGCCCGGACAGCTACTATGGCTACACCTTC,TRBJ1-2,many,TRBV11-2,NA
CASSQVLIAGQATGELFF,TGCGCCAGCAGCCAAGTCCTTATAGCGGGACAGGCCACCGGGGAGCTGTTTTTT,TRBJ2-2,many,TRBV4-3,NA
CASSQARAGVAYNEQFF,TGCGCCAGCAGCCAAGCCCGGGCAGGGGTGGCCTACAATGAGCAGTTCTTC,TRBJ2-1,many,TRBV4-1,NA
CSSPDRGDTDTQYF,TGCAGCTCACCCGACAGGGGGGACACAGATACGCAGTATTTT,TRBJ2-3,many,TRBV20-1,TRBD1
CASSSRTTGTGELFF,TGTGCCAGCAGCTCCAGGACGACAGGAACCGGGGAGCTGTTTTTT,TRBJ2-2,many,TRBV5-5,NA